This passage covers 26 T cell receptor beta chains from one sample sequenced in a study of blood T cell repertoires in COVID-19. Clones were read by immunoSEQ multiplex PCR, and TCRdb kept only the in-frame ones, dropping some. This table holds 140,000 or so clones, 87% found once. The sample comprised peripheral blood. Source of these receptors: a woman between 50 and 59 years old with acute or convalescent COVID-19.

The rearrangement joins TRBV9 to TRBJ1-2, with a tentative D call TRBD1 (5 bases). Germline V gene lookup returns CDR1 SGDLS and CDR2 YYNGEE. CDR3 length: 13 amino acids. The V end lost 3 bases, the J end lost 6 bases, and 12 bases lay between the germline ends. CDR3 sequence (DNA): TGTGCCAGCAGCGCCCAGGGAGGCCATGGCTACACCTTC. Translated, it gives CASSAQGGHGYTF.

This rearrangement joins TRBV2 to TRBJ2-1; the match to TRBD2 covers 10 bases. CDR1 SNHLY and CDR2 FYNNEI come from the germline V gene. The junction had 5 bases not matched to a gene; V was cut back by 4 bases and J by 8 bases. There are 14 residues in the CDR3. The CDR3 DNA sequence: TGTGCCAGCAGTGGACTAGCGGGCTGGGATGAGCAGTTCTTC. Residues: CASSGLAGWDEQFF.

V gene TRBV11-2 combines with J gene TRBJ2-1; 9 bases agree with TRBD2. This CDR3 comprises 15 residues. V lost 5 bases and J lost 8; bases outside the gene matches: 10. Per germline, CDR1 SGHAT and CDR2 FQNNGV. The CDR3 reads CASSPQSGRSYEQFF. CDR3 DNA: TGTGCCAGCAGCCCCCAGAGCGGGAGGTCATATGAGCAGTTCTTC.

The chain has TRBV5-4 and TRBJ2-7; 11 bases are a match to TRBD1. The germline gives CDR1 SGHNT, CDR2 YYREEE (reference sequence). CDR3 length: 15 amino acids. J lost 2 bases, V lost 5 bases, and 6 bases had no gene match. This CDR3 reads CASSAGQGAPYEQYF. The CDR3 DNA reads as TGTGCCAGCAGTGCCGGACAGGGGGCCCCCTACGAGCAGTACTTC.

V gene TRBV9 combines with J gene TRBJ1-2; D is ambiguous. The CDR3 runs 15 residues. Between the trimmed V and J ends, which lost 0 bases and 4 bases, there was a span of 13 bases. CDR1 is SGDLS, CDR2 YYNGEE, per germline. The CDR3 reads CASSVVPGGGYGYTF. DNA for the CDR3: TGTGCCAGCAGCGTAGTCCCGGGTGGTGGCTATGGCTACACCTTC. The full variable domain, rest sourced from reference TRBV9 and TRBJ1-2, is DSGVTQTPKHLITATGQRVTLRCSPRSGDLSVYWYQQSLDQGLQFLIQYYNGEERAKGNILERFSAQQFPDLHSELNLSSLELGDSALYFCASSVVPGGGYGYTFGSGTRLTVV.

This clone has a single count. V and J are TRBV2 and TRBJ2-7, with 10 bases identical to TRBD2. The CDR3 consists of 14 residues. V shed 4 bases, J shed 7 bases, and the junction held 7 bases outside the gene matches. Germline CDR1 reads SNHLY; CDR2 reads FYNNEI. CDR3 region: CASSVLAGAGEQYF. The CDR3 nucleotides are TGTGCCAGCAGTGTGCTAGCGGGAGCGGGGGAGCAGTACTTC.

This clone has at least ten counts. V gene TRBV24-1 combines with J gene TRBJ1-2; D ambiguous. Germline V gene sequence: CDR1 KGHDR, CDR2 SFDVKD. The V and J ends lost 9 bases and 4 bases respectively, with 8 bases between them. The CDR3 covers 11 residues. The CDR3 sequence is CATASGYGYTF. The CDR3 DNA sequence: TGTGCCACCGCTAGTGGCTATGGCTACACCTTC.

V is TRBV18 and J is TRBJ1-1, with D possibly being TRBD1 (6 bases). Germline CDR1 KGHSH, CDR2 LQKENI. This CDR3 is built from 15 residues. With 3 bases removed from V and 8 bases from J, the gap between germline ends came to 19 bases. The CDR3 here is CASSPNPGARNEAFF. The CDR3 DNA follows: TGTGCCAGCTCACCCAATCCAGGGGCCCGGAACGAAGCTTTCTTT. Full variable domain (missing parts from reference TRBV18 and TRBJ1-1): NAGVMQNPRHLVRRRGQEARLRCSPMKGHSHVYWYRQLPEEGLKFMVYLQKENIIDESGMPKERFSAEFPKEGPSILRIQQVVRGDSAAYFCASSPNPGARNEAFFGQGTRLTVV.

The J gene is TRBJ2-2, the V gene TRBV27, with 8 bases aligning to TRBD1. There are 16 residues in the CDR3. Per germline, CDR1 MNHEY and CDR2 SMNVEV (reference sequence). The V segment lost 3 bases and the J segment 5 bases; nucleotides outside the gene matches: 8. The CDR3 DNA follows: TGTGCCAGCAGTTTGGGGCCAGGGGGCTGGACCGGGGAGCTGTTTTTT. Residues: CASSLGPGGWTGELFF.

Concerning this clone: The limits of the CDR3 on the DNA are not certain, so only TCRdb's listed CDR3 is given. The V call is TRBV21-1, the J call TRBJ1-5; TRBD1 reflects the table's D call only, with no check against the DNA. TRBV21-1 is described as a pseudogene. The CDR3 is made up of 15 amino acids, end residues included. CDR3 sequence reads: CASSSVGAGNQPQHF.

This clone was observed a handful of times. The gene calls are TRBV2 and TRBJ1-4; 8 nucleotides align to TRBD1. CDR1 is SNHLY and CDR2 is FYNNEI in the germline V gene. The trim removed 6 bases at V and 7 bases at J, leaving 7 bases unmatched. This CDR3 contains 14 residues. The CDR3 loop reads CASSQDRDSEKLFF. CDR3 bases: TGTGCCAGCAGCCAGGACAGGGATAGTGAAAAACTGTTTTTT.

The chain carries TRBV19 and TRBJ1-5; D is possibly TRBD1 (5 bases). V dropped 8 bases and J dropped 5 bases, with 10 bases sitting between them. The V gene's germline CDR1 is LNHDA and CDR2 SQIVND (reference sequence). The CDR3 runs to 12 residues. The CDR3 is CASERGDQPQHF. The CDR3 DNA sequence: TGTGCCAGTGAACGGGGGGATCAGCCCCAGCATTTT.

The chain's CDR3 is CASSLFQGFSSGNTIYF. Written as DNA, the CDR3 is TGCGCCAGCAGCTTGTTTCAGGGGTTCTCCTCTGGAAACACCATATATTTT. The chain employs TRBV5-1 and TRBJ1-3, with D possibly matching TRBD1 (6 bases). The CDR3 runs to 17 residues. Germline V CDR1 and CDR2: SGHRS, YFSETQ. V shed 1 base and J shed 0 bases, with 14 bases lying between them.

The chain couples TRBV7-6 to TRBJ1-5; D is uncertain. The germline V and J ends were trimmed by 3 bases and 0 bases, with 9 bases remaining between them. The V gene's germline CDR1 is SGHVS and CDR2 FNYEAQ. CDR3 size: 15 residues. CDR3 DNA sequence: TGTGCCAGCAGCTTGCAGGCCGATAGCAATCAGCCCCAGCATTTT. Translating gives CASSLQADSNQPQHF.

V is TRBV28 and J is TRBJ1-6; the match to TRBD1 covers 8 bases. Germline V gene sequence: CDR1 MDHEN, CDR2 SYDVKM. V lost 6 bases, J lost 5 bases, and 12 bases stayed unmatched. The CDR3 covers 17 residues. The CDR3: CASRYPTGDLNNSPLHF. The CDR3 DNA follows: TGTGCCAGCAGGTATCCGACAGGGGACCTAAATAATTCACCCCTCCACTTT. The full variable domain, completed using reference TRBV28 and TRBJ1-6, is DVKVTQSSRYLVKRTGEKVFLECVQDMDHENMFWYRQDPGLGLRLIYFSYDVKMKEKGDIPEGYSVSREKKERFSLILESASTNQTSMYLCASRYPTGDLNNSPLHFGNGTRLTVT.

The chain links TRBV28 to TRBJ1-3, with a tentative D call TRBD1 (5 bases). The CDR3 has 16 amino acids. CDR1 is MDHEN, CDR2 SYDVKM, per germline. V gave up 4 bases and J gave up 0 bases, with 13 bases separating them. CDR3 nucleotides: TGTGCCAGCAGTTCCCCCGGACATGCCTCTGGAAACACCATATATTTT. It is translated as CASSSPGHASGNTIYF.

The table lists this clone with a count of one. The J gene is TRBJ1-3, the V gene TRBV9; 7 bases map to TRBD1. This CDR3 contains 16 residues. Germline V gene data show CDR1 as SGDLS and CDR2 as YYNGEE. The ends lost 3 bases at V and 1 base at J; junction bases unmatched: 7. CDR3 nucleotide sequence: TGTGCCAGCAGCGATCGACAGGGTAATTCTGGAAACACCATATATTTT. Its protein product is CASSDRQGNSGNTIYF.

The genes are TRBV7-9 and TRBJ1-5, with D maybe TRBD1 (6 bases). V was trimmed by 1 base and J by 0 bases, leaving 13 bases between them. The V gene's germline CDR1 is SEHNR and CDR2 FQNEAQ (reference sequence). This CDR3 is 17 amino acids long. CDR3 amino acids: CASSLVPRGASNQPQHF. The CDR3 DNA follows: TGTGCCAGCAGCTTAGTTCCCCGGGGGGCTAGCAATCAGCCCCAGCATTTT.

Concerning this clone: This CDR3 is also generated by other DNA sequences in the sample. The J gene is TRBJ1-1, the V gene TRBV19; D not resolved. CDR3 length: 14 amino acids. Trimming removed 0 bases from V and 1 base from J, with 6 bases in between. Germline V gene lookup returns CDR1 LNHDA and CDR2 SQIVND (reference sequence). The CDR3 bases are TGTGCCAGTAGTATAGATAGAGGGAACACTGAAGCTTTCTTT. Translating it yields CASSIDRGNTEAFF.

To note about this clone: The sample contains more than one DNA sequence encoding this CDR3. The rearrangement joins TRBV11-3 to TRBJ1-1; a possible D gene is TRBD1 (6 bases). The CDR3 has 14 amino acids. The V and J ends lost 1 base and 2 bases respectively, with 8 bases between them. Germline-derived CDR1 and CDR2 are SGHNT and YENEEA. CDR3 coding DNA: TGTGCCAGCAGCTTAGGCAGGGGTAACACTGAAGCTTTCTTT. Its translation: CASSLGRGNTEAFF.

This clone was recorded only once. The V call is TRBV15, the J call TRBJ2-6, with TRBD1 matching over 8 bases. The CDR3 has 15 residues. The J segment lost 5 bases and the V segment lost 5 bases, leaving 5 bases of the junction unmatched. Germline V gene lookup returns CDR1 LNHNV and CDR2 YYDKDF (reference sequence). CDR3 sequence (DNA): TGTGCCACCAGCGGCGGACAGGGTAGGGCCAACGTCCTGACTTTC. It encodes CATSGGQGRANVLTF.

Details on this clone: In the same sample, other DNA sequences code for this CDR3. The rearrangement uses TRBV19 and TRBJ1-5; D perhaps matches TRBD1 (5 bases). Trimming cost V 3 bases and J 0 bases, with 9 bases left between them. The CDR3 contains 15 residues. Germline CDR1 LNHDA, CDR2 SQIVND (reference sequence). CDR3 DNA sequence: TGTGCCAGTAGTATCCAGGGAAGTAGCAATCAGCCCCAGCATTTT. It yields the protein CASSIQGSSNQPQHF.

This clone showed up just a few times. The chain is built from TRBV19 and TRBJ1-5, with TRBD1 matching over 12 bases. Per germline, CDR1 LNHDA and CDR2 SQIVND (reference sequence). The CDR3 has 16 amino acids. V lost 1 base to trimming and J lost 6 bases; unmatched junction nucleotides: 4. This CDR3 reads CASSIAGTGGVQPQHF. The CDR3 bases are TGTGCCAGTAGTATAGCTGGGACAGGGGGCGTTCAGCCCCAGCATTTT. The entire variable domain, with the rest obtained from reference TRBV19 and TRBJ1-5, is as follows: DGGITQSPKYLFRKEGQNVTLSCEQNLNHDAMYWYRQDPGQGLRLIYYSQIVNDFQKGDIAEGYSVSREKKESFPLTVTSAQKNPTAFYLCASSIAGTGGVQPQHFGDGTRLSIL.

The DNA for the CDR3 is TGTGCCAGCATTACAGGGACAGGCTACGAGCAGTACTTC. It translates to CASITGTGYEQYF. The rearrangement joins TRBV2 to TRBJ2-7; 8 bases map to TRBD1. The CDR3 contains 13 residues. Germline loops: CDR1 SNHLY, CDR2 FYNNEI. The V gene end was trimmed by 7 bases and the J gene end by 3 bases; junction bases not matched to a gene: 5.

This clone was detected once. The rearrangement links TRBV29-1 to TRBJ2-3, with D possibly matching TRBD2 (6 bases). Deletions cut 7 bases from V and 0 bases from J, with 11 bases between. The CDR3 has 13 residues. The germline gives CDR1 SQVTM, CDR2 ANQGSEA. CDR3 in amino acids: CSALGLSTDTQYF. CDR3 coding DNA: TGCAGCGCCCTGGGACTTAGCACAGATACGCAGTATTTT.

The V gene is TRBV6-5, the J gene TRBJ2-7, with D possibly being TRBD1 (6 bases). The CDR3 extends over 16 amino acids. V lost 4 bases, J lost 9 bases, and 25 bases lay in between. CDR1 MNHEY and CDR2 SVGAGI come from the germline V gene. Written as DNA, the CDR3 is TGTGCCAGCAGTTCAGAATGGGGGCACCAGGGTCTAACGCAGTACTTC. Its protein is CASSSEWGHQGLTQYF.